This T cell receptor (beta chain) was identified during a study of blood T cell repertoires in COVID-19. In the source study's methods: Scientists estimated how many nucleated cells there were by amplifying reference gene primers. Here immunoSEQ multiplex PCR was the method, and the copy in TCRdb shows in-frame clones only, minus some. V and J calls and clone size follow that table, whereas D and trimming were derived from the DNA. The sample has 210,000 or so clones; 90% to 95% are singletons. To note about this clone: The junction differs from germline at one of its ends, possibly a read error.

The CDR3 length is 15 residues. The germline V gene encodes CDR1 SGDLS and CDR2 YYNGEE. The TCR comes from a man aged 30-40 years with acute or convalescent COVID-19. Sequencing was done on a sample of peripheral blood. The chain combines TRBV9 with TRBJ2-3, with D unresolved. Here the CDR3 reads CASSVSFGYTDTQYF. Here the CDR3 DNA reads TGTGCCAGCAGCGTATCGTTTGGATACACAGATACACAGTATTTT.